This is a list of T cell receptor beta chains from one sample in a study of technical replicates of blood from a few donors. Generated by immunoSEQ multiplex PCR, the TCRdb table keeps only in-frame clones and is missing some. This sample has around 81,000 clones; approximately 75% occur once, and the top ten carry around 3.9%. Sample: PBMCs. These receptors all stem from a human donor in good health. Some clones in this sample may be carry-over from other donors' samples. Each CDR3 is given with its conserved first and last residue. The D gene is left open where the match is weak. The size of a clone is reported for some rows only, either as once, few or many, or as a class for expanded clones.

V gene: TRBV2; D gene: NA; J gene: TRBJ2-1; clone size: NA; CDR3 DNA: TGTGCCAGCGCGGGACAGACCTACAATGAGCAGTTCTTC; CDR3 protein: CASAGQTYNEQFF
V gene: TRBV6-1; D gene: TRBD1; J gene: TRBJ1-1; clone size: NA; CDR3 DNA: TGTGCCAGCAGGCGGACAGGTCTTGAAGCTTTCTTT; CDR3 protein: CASRRTGLEAFF
V gene: TRBV10-2; D gene: NA; J gene: TRBJ1-1; clone size: once; CDR3 DNA: TGCGCCAGCAGGGCTCAGGTGAACACTGAAGCTTTCTTT; CDR3 protein: CASRAQVNTEAFF
V gene: TRBV7-3; D gene: NA; J gene: TRBJ1-5; clone size: NA; CDR3 DNA: TGTGCCAGCAGCTTAAGACAGAGAAAGCTGGGTAGCAATCAGCCCCAGCATTTT; CDR3 protein: CASSLRQRKLGSNQPQHF
V gene: TRBV27; D gene: TRBD2; J gene: TRBJ2-1; clone size: once; CDR3 DNA: TGTGCCACTAGCGGCTACAATGAGCAGTTCTTC; CDR3 protein: CATSGYNEQFF
V gene: TRBV9; D gene: TRBD1; J gene: TRBJ2-5; clone size: NA; CDR3 DNA: TGTGCCAGCAGCGCGGTGACAGGGGTCCAAGAGACCCAGTACTTC; CDR3 protein: CASSAVTGVQETQYF
V gene: TRBV9; D gene: NA; J gene: TRBJ2-5; clone size: NA; CDR3 DNA: TGTGCCAGCAGCACCAACCCGGGACTTTGGATGCAAGAGACCCAGTACTTC; CDR3 protein: CASSTNPGLWMQETQYF
V gene: TRBV4-3; D gene: NA; J gene: TRBJ1-1; clone size: once; CDR3 DNA: TGCGCCAGCAGCCAAGTACGGCCCCAGGGCACTGAAGCTTTCTTT; CDR3 protein: CASSQVRPQGTEAFF
V gene: TRBV10-2; D gene: TRBD2; J gene: TRBJ2-3; clone size: once; CDR3 DNA: TGCGCCAGCAAAGGGACTAGCGGAATCACAGATACGCAGTATTTT; CDR3 protein: CASKGTSGITDTQYF
V gene: TRBV12-5; D gene: NA; J gene: TRBJ1-4; clone size: NA; CDR3 DNA: TGTGCTAGTGGTTGGGGCTCTAATGAAAAACTGTTTTTT; CDR3 protein: CASGWGSNEKLFF
V gene: TRBV29-1; D gene: NA; J gene: TRBJ1-2; clone size: NA; CDR3 DNA: TGCAGCGTTGAAGTAGGGGAAGAATGGTATGGCTACACCTTC; CDR3 protein: CSVEVGEEWYGYTF
V gene: TRBV6-4; D gene: NA; J gene: TRBJ1-1; clone size: medium-sized; CDR3 DNA: TGTGCCAGCAGTGAATCAGGAAACACTGAAGCTTTCTTT; CDR3 protein: CASSESGNTEAFF
V gene: TRBV2; D gene: TRBD2; J gene: TRBJ2-5; clone size: NA; CDR3 DNA: TGTGCCAGCAGTGCTAGCCCTAGCGGGGGGGAGCGAGAGACCCAGTACTTC; CDR3 protein: CASSASPSGGERETQYF
V gene: TRBV30; D gene: NA; J gene: TRBJ1-6; clone size: NA; CDR3 DNA: TGTGCCTGGAGTGTACTGGGGAGCTCCTATAATTCACCCCTCCACTTT; CDR3 protein: CAWSVLGSSYNSPLHF
V gene: TRBV10-3; D gene: TRBD2; J gene: TRBJ2-1; clone size: few; CDR3 DNA: TGTGCCACAAGGACTAGCGGGAGGCATGACAATGAGCAGTTCTTC; CDR3 protein: CATRTSGRHDNEQFF
V gene: TRBV4-1; D gene: TRBD2; J gene: TRBJ2-7; clone size: NA; CDR3 DNA: TGCGCCAGCAGCCAAGAGAAATTGGGACTAGCGGCCTACGAGCAGTACTTC; CDR3 protein: CASSQEKLGLAAYEQYF
V gene: TRBV2; D gene: NA; J gene: TRBJ1-6; clone size: few; CDR3 DNA: TGTGCCAGCAAAAATCGGGACACCTATTCACCCCTCCACTTT; CDR3 protein: CASKNRDTYSPLHF
V gene: TRBV4-3; D gene: TRBD2; J gene: TRBJ2-2; clone size: NA; CDR3 DNA: TGCGCCAGCAGCCAAGAATGGCCTAGCGGGGGCGGGGAGCTGTTTTTT; CDR3 protein: CASSQEWPSGGGELFF
V gene: TRBV7-9; D gene: TRBD2; J gene: TRBJ2-5; clone size: NA; CDR3 DNA: TGTGCCAGCAGCCTTGCGGGGGGACGGGAGACCCAGTACTTC; CDR3 protein: CASSLAGGRETQYF
V gene: TRBV5-4; D gene: NA; J gene: TRBJ2-3; clone size: NA; CDR3 DNA: TGTGCCAGCAGCTTGACCGGGGGTTCCACAGATACGCAGTATTTT; CDR3 protein: CASSLTGGSTDTQYF
V gene: TRBV7-2; D gene: NA; J gene: TRBJ1-2; clone size: few; CDR3 DNA: TGTGCCAGCAGCTTATACTCGGGTGGCTACACCTTC; CDR3 protein: CASSLYSGGYTF
V gene: TRBV10-3; D gene: TRBD2; J gene: TRBJ2-1; clone size: NA; CDR3 DNA: TGTGCCATCAGTGAGTCCACTAGCGGAAACAATGAGCAGTTCTTC; CDR3 protein: CAISESTSGNNEQFF
V gene: TRBV5-1; D gene: NA; J gene: TRBJ1-1; clone size: NA; CDR3 DNA: TGCGCCAGCAGCCAAAACGGGGGGAACACTGAAGCTTTCTTT; CDR3 protein: CASSQNGGNTEAFF
V gene: TRBV10-3; D gene: NA; J gene: TRBJ1-2; clone size: NA; CDR3 DNA: TGTGCCATCAGTGAGGAATCAGGGTCCCATGGCTACACCTTC; CDR3 protein: CAISEESGSHGYTF
V gene: TRBV9; D gene: NA; J gene: TRBJ1-2; clone size: NA; CDR3 DNA: TGTGCCAGCAGCGTAGCTACAGGCGCCGGGAACTATGGCTACACCTTC; CDR3 protein: CASSVATGAGNYGYTF
V gene: TRBV29-1; D gene: TRBD2; J gene: TRBJ2-5; clone size: NA; CDR3 DNA: TGCAGCGCAGGGACTAGCGGGAGACAAGAGACCCAGTACTTC; CDR3 protein: CSAGTSGRQETQYF
V gene: TRBV10-3; D gene: TRBD2; J gene: TRBJ2-1; clone size: once; CDR3 DNA: TGTGCCATCAGTGGAGGGGGACTAGCGGGGACGAGCTCCTACAATGAGCAGTTCTTC; CDR3 protein: CAISGGGLAGTSSYNEQFF
V gene: TRBV4-2; D gene: NA; J gene: TRBJ2-7; clone size: NA; CDR3 DNA: TGTGCCAGCAGCCCTGGGGGGGGGCCATACGAGCAGTACTTC; CDR3 protein: CASSPGGGPYEQYF
V gene: TRBV14; D gene: TRBD2; J gene: TRBJ2-5; clone size: NA; CDR3 DNA: TGTGCCAGCAGCCTCGGACTAGCGCAAGAGACCCAGTACTTC; CDR3 protein: CASSLGLAQETQYF
V gene: TRBV7-9; D gene: NA; J gene: TRBJ1-1; clone size: NA; CDR3 DNA: TGTGCCAGCAGTCACAGTGGAGGGACTGAAGCTTTCTTT; CDR3 protein: CASSHSGGTEAFF
V gene: TRBV7-2; D gene: TRBD2; J gene: TRBJ2-5; clone size: NA; CDR3 DNA: TGTGCCAGCAGCCTCCAGGGACCGGGGGGAGAGACCCAGTACTTC; CDR3 protein: CASSLQGPGGETQYF
V gene: TRBV4-1; D gene: TRBD1; J gene: TRBJ2-7; clone size: NA; CDR3 DNA: TGCGCCAGCAGCCTAAGGACAGGGATTAACGAGCAGTACTTC; CDR3 protein: CASSLRTGINEQYF